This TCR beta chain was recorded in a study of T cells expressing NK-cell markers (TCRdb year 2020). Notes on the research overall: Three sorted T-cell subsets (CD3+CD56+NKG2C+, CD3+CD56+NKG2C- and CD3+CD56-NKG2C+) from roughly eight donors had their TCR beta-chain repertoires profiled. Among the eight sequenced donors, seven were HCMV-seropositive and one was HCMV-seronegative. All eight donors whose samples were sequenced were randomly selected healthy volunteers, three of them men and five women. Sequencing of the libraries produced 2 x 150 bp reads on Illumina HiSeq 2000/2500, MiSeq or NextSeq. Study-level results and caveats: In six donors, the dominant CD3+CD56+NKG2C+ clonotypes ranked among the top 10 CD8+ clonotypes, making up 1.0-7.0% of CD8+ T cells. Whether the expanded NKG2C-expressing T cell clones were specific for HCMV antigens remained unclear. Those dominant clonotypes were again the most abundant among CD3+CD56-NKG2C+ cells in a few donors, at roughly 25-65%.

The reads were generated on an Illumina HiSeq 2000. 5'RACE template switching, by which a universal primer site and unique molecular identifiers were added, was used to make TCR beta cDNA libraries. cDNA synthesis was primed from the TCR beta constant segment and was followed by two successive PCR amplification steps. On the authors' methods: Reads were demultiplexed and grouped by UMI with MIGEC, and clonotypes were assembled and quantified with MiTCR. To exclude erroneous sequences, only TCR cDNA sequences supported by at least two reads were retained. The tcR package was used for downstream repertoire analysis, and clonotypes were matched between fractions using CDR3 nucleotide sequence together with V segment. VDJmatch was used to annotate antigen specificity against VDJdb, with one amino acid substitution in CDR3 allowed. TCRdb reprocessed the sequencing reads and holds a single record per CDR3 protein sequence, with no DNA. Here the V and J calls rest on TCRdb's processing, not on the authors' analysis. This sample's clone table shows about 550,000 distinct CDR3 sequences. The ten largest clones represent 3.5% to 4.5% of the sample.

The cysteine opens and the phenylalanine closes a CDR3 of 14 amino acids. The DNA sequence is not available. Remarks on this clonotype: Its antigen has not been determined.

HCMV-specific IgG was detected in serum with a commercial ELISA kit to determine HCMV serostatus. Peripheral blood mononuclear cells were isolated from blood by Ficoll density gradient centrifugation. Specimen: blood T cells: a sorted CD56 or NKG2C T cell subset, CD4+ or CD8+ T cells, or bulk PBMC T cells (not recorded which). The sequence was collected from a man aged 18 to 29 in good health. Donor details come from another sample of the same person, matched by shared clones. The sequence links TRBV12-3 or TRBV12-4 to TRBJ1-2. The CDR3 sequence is CASSTASPGYGYTF.